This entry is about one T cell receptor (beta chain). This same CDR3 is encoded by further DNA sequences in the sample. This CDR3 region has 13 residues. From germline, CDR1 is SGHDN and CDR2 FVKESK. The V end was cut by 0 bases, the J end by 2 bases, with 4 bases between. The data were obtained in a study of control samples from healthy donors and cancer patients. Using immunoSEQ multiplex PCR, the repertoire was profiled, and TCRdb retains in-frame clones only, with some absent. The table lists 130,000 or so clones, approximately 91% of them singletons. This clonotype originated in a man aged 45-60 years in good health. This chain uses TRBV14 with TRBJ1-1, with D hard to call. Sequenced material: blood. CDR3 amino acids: CASSQDTNTEAFF. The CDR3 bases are TGTGCCAGCAGCCAAGACACAAACACTGAAGCTTTCTTT.